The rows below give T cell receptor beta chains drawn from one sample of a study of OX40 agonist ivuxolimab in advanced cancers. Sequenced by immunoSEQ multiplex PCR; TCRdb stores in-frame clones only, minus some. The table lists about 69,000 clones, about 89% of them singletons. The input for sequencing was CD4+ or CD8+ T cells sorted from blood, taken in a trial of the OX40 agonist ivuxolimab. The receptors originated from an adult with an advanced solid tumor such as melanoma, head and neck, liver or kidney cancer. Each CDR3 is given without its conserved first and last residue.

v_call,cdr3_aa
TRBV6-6,ASRTGQNTEAF
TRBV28,ASSRGTGYEQY
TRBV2,ASSAGGGGETQY
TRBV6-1,ASSELGGGGPNTGELF
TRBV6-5,ASRIAGESYNEQF
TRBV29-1,SVEWLAGGPRF
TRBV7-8,ASSSPGTQPDTEAF
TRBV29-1,SGFSGNTIY
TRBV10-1,ARPSRGRPNNQQF
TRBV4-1,ASSQVGGTENQPQH
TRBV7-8,ASSPPSRAQETQY
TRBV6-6,ASSYRGGWETQY
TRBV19,ASSILAGYYEQY
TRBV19,ASSRSGQGLD
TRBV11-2,ASSTNRGAYEQY
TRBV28,ASSEAGKGAKNIQY
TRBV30,AWRARGESPLH
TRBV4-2,ASSQDSIPRGRYLSGNTIY
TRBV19,ASQHRVRNTEAF
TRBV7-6,ASSRPSSGTLPHEQY
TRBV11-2,ASSLGVINYGYT
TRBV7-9,ASRVAGGETQY
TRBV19,ASSIGPGLAKNIQY
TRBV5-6,ASSSPPGGKLF
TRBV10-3,AIGWTSGRNTGELF
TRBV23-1,ASSPGRGLSPLH
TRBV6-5,ASRRASGRGHEQY
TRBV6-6,ASSQSTGGSREQY
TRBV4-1,ASSQVVGETQY
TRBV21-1,ASSIRTVQFSYNEQF
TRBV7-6,ASSSHGAFSSYNEQF
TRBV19,ASSILAVTNTGELF